This T cell receptor beta chain was obtained from a study of resident and recirculating memory T cells in vitiligo. CDR1 is ENHRY and CDR2 is SYGVKD in the germline V gene. V dropped 11 bases and J dropped 4; count of bases not matched to a gene: 7. The CDR3 length is 14 residues. No change in lesions over the prior 6 months defined stable disease. Profiling relied on immunoSEQ multiplex PCR, and the TCRdb table lists in-frame clones only, not all of them. The table includes 70,000 or so clones, approximately 90% detected once. The TCR originated in a male donor with vitiligo. Specimen: blood. The chain recombines TRBV10-3 with TRBJ2-1, with TRBD2 identical over 11 bases. CDR3 nucleotides: TGTGCCGTTACTAGCGGGGGCCAATACAATGAGCAGTTCTTC. Protein: CAVTSGGQYNEQFF.